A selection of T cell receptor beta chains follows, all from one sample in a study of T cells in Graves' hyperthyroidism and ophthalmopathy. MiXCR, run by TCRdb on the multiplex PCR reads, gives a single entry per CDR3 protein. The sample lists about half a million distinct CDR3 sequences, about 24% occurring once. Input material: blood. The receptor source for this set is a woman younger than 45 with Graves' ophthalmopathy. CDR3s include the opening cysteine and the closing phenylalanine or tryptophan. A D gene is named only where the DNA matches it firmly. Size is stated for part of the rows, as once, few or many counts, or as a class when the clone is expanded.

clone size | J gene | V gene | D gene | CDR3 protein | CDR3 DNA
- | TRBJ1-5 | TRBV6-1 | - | CASSPHLRFNQPQHF | TGTGCCAGCAGTCCGCACCTTCGATTCAATCAGCCCCAGCATTTT
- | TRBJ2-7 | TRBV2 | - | CATGGGREQYF | TGTGCCACCGGCGGGGGCCGCGAGCAGTACTTC
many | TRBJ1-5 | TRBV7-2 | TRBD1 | CASSSGQTGNQPQHF | TGTGCCAGCAGCTCGGGACAGACGGGCAATCAGCCCCAGCATTTT
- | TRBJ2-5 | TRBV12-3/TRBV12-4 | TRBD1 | CASSSVTGAEETQYF | TGTGCCAGCAGTTCTGTGACAGGGGCCGAAGAGACCCAGTACTTC
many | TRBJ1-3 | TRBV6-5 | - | CASSYLRFGSGNTIYF | TGTGCCAGCAGTTACCTCAGGTTTGGTTCTGGAAACACCATATATTTT
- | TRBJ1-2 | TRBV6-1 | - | CASSEVGRGGGYTF | TGTGCCAGCAGTGAAGTGGGCAGGGGAGGTGGCTACACCTTC
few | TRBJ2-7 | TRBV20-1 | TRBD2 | CSALSGGPYERYF | TGCAGTGCTCTGAGCGGGGGCCCCTACGAGCGGTACTTC
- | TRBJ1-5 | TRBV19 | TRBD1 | CASRAGGRGQPQHF | TGTGCCAGTAGGGCAGGGGGGCGAGGCCAGCCCCAGCATTTT
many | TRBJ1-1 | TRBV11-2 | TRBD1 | CASSPDRGINTEAFF | TGTGCCAGCAGCCCAGACAGGGGGATAAACACTGAAGCTTTCTTT
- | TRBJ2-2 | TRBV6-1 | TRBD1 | CASSNRGQGNTGELFF | TGTGCCAGCAGTAATAGGGGACAGGGCAACACCGGGGAGCTGTTTTTT
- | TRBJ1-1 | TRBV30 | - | CAWSWGSMNTEAFF | TGTGCCTGGAGTTGGGGGAGTATGAACACTGAAGCTTTCTTT
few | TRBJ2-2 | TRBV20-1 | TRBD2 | CSARVSGGPTGELFF | TGCAGTGCTAGAGTTAGCGGGGGGCCGACAGGGGAGCTGTTTTTT
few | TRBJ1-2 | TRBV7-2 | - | CASSPDRNRGMGYTF | TGTGCCAGCAGCCCCGACAGGAATCGAGGGATGGGCTACACCTTC
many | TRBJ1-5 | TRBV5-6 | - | CASSLLGIGNQPQHF | TGTGCCAGCAGCTTATTGGGGATCGGCAATCAGCCCCAGCATTTT
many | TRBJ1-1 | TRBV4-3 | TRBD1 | CASSQEGTASEAFF | TGCGCCAGCAGCCAAGAAGGGACAGCCAGTGAAGCTTTCTTT
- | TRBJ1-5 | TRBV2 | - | CASSDMRNQPQHF | TGTGCCAGCAGTGACATGCGAAATCAGCCCCAGCATTTT
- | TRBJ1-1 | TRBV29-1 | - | CSPYLLHTEAFF | TGCAGCCCCTACCTCTTGCACACTGAAGCTTTCTTT
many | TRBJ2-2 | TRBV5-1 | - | CASSLTGRTNTGELFF | TGCGCCAGCAGCTTGACCGGACGGACGAACACCGGGGAGCTGTTTTTT
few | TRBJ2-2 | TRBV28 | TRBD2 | CASCKGLTNTGELFF | TGTGCCAGCTGCAAGGGACTAACGAACACCGGGGAGCTGTTTTTT
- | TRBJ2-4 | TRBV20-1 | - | CSARFLAKNIQYF | TGCAGTGCTAGGTTCTTAGCCAAAAACATTCAGTACTTC
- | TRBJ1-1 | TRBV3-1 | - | CASSGAWGGTEAFF | TGTGCCAGCAGCGGTGCCTGGGGGGGTACTGAAGCTTTCTTT
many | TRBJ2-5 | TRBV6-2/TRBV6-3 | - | CASSYGNQETQYF | TGTGCCAGCAGTTACGGGAATCAAGAGACCCAGTACTTC
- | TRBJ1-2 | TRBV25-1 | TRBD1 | CASRATGTGVRGYTF | TGTGCCAGCAGGGCTACCGGGACAGGGGTAAGGGGCTACACCTTC
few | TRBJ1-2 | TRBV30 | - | CAWGPGARGYTF | TGTGCCTGGGGGCCGGGGGCTAGAGGCTACACCTTC